The 29 T cell receptor beta chains given below trace back to one sample, sequenced in a study of a mutant IDH1 vaccine in newly diagnosed glioma. Measured with immunoSEQ multiplex PCR; TCRdb has only the in-frame clones, and not every one. The table lists roughly 31,000 clones, roughly four fifths of them singletons. Their antigens are not known. As for time point: week 47, end of study. One vaccine dose held 300 ug of mutant IDH1 20-mer peptide and came with topical imiquimod. Sample: PBMCs, taken from a glioma patient whose treatment included an IDH1 peptide vaccine. Every receptor here comes from a man aged 30 to 45 with glioma.

The chain employs TRBV2 and TRBJ2-2; 7 bases are shared with TRBD1. The length of the CDR3 is 14 residues. The trim removed 3 bases at V and 7 bases at J, leaving 5 bases unmatched. The V gene's germline CDR1 is SNHLY and CDR2 FYNNEI. The CDR3 DNA reads as TGTGCCAGCAGTGAGCCCAGGGGGAACGGGGAGCTGTTTTTT. As protein: CASSEPRGNGELFF.

The chain uses TRBV10-3 and TRBJ1-3; D might be TRBD1 (6 bases). The V gene lost 5 bases and the J gene lost 0 bases, with 11 bases spanning the gap. The CDR3 has 15 amino acids. Germline V gives CDR1 ENHRY, CDR2 SYGVKD. CDR3 region: CAISPGAASGNTIYF. The CDR3, as DNA: TGTGCCATCAGTCCAGGGGCGGCCTCTGGAAACACCATATATTTT.

V gene TRBV5-5 combines with J gene TRBJ1-2, with unresolved D. Trimming pared 0 bases from V and 2 bases from J, leaving 5 bases between. Germline values: CDR1 SGHKS, CDR2 YYEKEE (reference sequence). The length of the CDR3 is 13 residues. The CDR3, as DNA: TGTGCCAGCAGCTTGGTTGGCAACTATGGCTACACCTTC. Residues: CASSLVGNYGYTF.

This clone was picked up a small number of times. The rearrangement links TRBV5-1 to TRBJ1-1, with no clear D. Germline CDR1 and CDR2: SGHRS and YFSETQ. The CDR3 runs to 14 residues. V was shortened by 4 bases and J by 1 base, with 11 bases between the two germline ends. The chain's CDR3 is CASSPTTANTEAFF. DNA for the CDR3: TGCGCCAGCAGCCCTACGACGGCGAACACTGAAGCTTTCTTT.

V usage is TRBV5-6 and J usage is TRBJ1-4; a possible D gene is TRBD1 (5 bases). The V and J ends lost 0 bases and 8 bases respectively, with 11 bases between them. The CDR3 has 14 amino acids. In germline, CDR1 is SGHDT, CDR2 YYEEEE. The CDR3 DNA follows: TGTGCCAGCAGCTTGGGCCCGGGGGAGGAAAAACTGTTTTTT. It encodes CASSLGPGEEKLFF. Full variable domain (outside the CDR3, taken from reference TRBV5-6 and TRBJ1-4): DAGVTQSPTHLIKTRGQQVTLRCSPKSGHDTVSWYQQALGQGPQFIFQYYEEEERQRGNFPDRFSGHQFPNYSSELNVNALLLGDSALYLCASSLGPGEEKLFFGSGTQLSVL.

This chain connects TRBV5-1 to TRBJ2-7; D is unresolved. Trimming left V 0 bases short and J 2 bases short, with 6 bases between. Germline V gene data show CDR1 as SGHRS and CDR2 as YFSETQ. This CDR3 is 13 amino acids long. The CDR3 sequence is CASSLADPYEQYF. The DNA of the CDR3 is TGCGCCAGCAGCTTGGCCGATCCCTACGAGCAGTACTTC.

Points on this clone: This CDR3 is also generated by other DNA sequences in the sample. The chain couples TRBV5-1 to TRBJ2-7; the D gene is possibly TRBD1 (6 bases). Looked up from germline, CDR1 is SGHRS and CDR2 is YFSETQ. V was trimmed by 1 base and J by 3 bases, leaving 11 bases between them. The CDR3 consists of 14 residues. The CDR3 DNA sequence: TGCGCCAGCAGCTTGTCCAGGGGTAGCTACGAGCAGTACTTC. Amino acid sequence: CASSLSRGSYEQYF.

This clone was seen only a few times. The rearrangement uses TRBV30 and TRBJ1-1; D is uncertain. Per germline, CDR1 GTSNPN and CDR2 SVGIG (reference sequence). Trimming left V 4 bases short and J 0 bases short, with 9 bases between. The CDR3 contains 13 residues. CDR3 protein: CAWTSTVNTEAFF. The CDR3 DNA is TGTGCCTGGACCTCAACAGTGAACACTGAAGCTTTCTTT.

The chain has TRBV5-1 and TRBJ2-7; 7 nucleotides match TRBD1. The ends lost 3 bases at V and 2 bases at J; junction bases unmatched: 2. This CDR3 has 13 residues. The germline CDR1 and CDR2 sequences are SGHRS and YFSETQ. CDR3 sequence reads: CASSSQGTYEQYF. CDR3 DNA: TGCGCCAGCAGCTCACAGGGGACCTACGAGCAGTACTTC.

In this sample, this clone turned up once. The V and J genes are TRBV5-1 and TRBJ2-3; 9 nucleotides match TRBD2. CDR1 is SGHRS and CDR2 is YFSETQ in the germline V gene. The junction had 11 bases not matched to a gene; V was cut back by 4 bases and J by 5 bases. This CDR3 has 16 amino acids. CDR3 in DNA: TGCGCCAGCAGCCCTTCCGGGCGGGAGGGCCTAGATACGCAGTATTTT. Its translation is CASSPSGREGLDTQYF.

This chain uses TRBV11-3 with TRBJ2-3; D is uncertain. The germline V and J ends were trimmed by 4 bases and 8 bases, with 16 bases remaining between them. This CDR3 is built from 14 residues. Per the germline V gene, CDR1 is SGHNT and CDR2 is YENEEA. The CDR3 reads CASSSTAVGGTQYF. The CDR3 coding sequence is TGTGCCAGCAGCTCCACCGCGGTGGGCGGTACGCAGTATTTT.

This clone showed up just a few times. The chain employs TRBV30 and TRBJ1-5; 7 positions match TRBD1. The CDR3 totals 17 residues. The trim removed 2 bases at V and 2 bases at J, leaving 12 bases unmatched. Germline assignment: CDR1 GTSNPN and CDR2 SVGIG (reference sequence). The CDR3 DNA reads TGTGCCTGGAGTATGGAGACAGGGAAAGGCGGCAATCAGCCCCAGCATTTT. Amino acid sequence: CAWSMETGKGGNQPQHF. The whole variable domain, remainder taken from reference TRBV30 and TRBJ1-5, is SQTIHQWPATLVQPVGSPLSLECTVEGTSNPNLYWYRQAAGRGLQLLFYSVGIGQISSEVPQNLSASRPQDRQFILSSKKLLLSDSGFYLCAWSMETGKGGNQPQHFGDGTRLSIL.

The chain combines TRBV9 with TRBJ1-5; D is unclear. V was trimmed by 5 bases and J by 0 bases, leaving 12 bases between them. The V gene's germline CDR1 is SGDLS and CDR2 YYNGEE. The CDR3 runs 15 residues. The CDR3 spells CASSPTVYSNQPQHF. Written as DNA, the CDR3 is TGTGCCAGCAGTCCAACAGTCTATAGCAATCAGCCCCAGCATTTT.

This clone was counted only a few times. The V call is TRBV30, the J call TRBJ1-5; D is unclear. The ends were cut back, 4 bases at V and 3 bases at J, with 13 bases in the middle. CDR1 GTSNPN and CDR2 SVGIG come from the germline V gene (reference sequence). The CDR3 is made up of 14 amino acids. The CDR3, as DNA: TGTGCCTGGACCCTTGAAAGTTCCAATCAGCCCCAGCATTTT. Amino acids: CAWTLESSNQPQHF.

This chain links TRBV5-4 with TRBJ2-3, with TRBD2 identical over 8 bases. Losses at the gene ends were 4 bases for V and 1 base for J; bases not matched to a gene: 8. Per germline, CDR1 SGHNT and CDR2 YYREEE (reference sequence). CDR3 length: 16 amino acids. The CDR3 protein is CASSDGAGVGTDTQYF. CDR3 in DNA: TGTGCCAGCAGCGACGGAGCGGGAGTTGGCACAGATACGCAGTATTTT.

The chain uses TRBV6-4 and TRBJ1-2, with D possibly being TRBD1 (5 bases). CDR1 MRHNA and CDR2 SNTAGT come from the germline V gene. V gave up 7 bases and J gave up 3 bases, with 15 bases separating them. This CDR3 is 14 amino acids long. The CDR3 DNA follows: TGTGCCAGCAAAGCGACAGTAAGGGACTATGGCTACACCTTC. Protein product: CASKATVRDYGYTF.

V usage is TRBV9 and J usage is TRBJ1-3; TRBD1 matches at 7 bases. The CDR3 is 17 residues long. The germline V gene has CDR1 SGDLS and CDR2 YYNGEE. V lost 4 bases, J lost 0 bases, and 10 bases stayed unmatched. In nucleotides, the CDR3 is TGTGCCAGCAGCCTGACCGGGACAGCAACCTCTGGAAACACCATATATTTT. This gives the protein CASSLTGTATSGNTIYF.

The rearrangement joins TRBV5-1 to TRBJ2-1; 12 nucleotides match TRBD2. The CDR3 has 16 amino acids. The germline CDR1 and CDR2 sequences are SGHRS and YFSETQ. V was clipped by 0 bases and J by 8 bases; unmatched bases: 6. The CDR3 protein is CASSLELAGGRDEQFF. The CDR3 nucleotides are TGCGCCAGCAGCTTGGAACTAGCGGGAGGCCGGGATGAGCAGTTCTTC.

The V call is TRBV18, the J call TRBJ1-1, with D perhaps matching TRBD1 (5 bases). Trimming stripped 3 bases from V and 0 bases from J, with 11 bases between. CDR3 length: 15 amino acids. Germline V gene sequence: CDR1 KGHSH, CDR2 LQKENI. CDR3 in DNA: TGTGCCAGCTCACCTAGGGACGGATTGAACACTGAAGCTTTCTTT. Protein sequence: CASSPRDGLNTEAFF.

The chain is built from TRBV27 and TRBJ2-2; 9 positions agree with TRBD1. Germline V CDR1 and CDR2: MNHEY, SMNVEV (reference sequence). This CDR3 region has 13 residues. V gave up 8 bases and J gave up 3 bases; unmatched junction bases: 1. Here the CDR3 reads CASRTGDTGELFF. CDR3 sequence (DNA): TGTGCCAGCCGGACAGGGGACACCGGGGAGCTGTTTTTT.

A single count supports this clone. The chain is built from TRBV4-1 and TRBJ2-7; TRBD1 agrees at 8 bases. Per germline, CDR1 MGHRA and CDR2 YSYEKL. The CDR3 length is 16 residues. Trimming took 4 bases from V and 2 from J; bases not matched to a gene: 10. The CDR3: CASSRERTGSTYEQYF. CDR3 bases: TGCGCCAGCAGCCGAGAGAGGACAGGGTCTACCTACGAGCAGTACTTC.

The CDR3 is CASSARVGKTEAFF. DNA for the CDR3: TGTGCCAGCAGCGCCAGGGTAGGCAAGACTGAAGCTTTCTTT. The rearrangement links TRBV9 to TRBJ1-1; possibly TRBD1 for D (5 bases). V was trimmed by 3 bases and J by 5 bases, leaving 14 bases between them. The germline gives CDR1 SGDLS, CDR2 YYNGEE. This CDR3 comprises 14 residues.

The rearrangement links TRBV5-1 to TRBJ1-5; D might be TRBD1 (5 bases). This CDR3 is 16 amino acids long. CDR1 SGHRS and CDR2 YFSETQ come from the germline V gene. Trimming removed 0 bases from V and 2 bases from J, with 12 bases in between. The CDR3 DNA follows: TGCGCCAGCAGCTTGGGTTCCGGGGGTGGCAATCAGCCCCAGCATTTT. Encoded protein: CASSLGSGGGNQPQHF.

In nucleotides, the CDR3 is TGTGCCAGCAGTCTTAGCGGAAGGTACTATAGAAGCTCCTACGAGCAGTACTTC. Translated: CASSLSGRYYRSSYEQYF. The chain employs TRBV27 and TRBJ2-7; weak D call: TRBD2 (6 bases). Germline lookup yields CDR1 MNHEY and CDR2 SMNVEV (reference sequence). With 5 bases removed from V and 0 bases from J, the gap between germline ends came to 23 bases. The CDR3 contains 18 residues.

This chain uses TRBV2 with TRBJ2-3, with TRBD1 as a possible D gene (7 bases). This CDR3 is 15 amino acids long. Germline values: CDR1 SNHLY, CDR2 FYNNEI. The V and J ends lost 4 bases and 0 bases respectively, with 11 bases between them. DNA for the CDR3: TGTGCCAGCAGTGGCGGGACAGCCAGCACAGATACGCAGTATTTT. Amino acids: CASSGGTASTDTQYF.

This sequence joins TRBV2 and TRBJ2-2, with D uncertain. This CDR3 is 15 amino acids long. V dropped 3 bases and J dropped 3 bases, with 11 bases sitting between them. Germline V gives CDR1 SNHLY, CDR2 FYNNEI. For the CDR3, the DNA is TGTGCCAGCAGTGAGTCTGGGTTTGACACCGGGGAGCTGTTTTTT. Encoded protein: CASSESGFDTGELFF.

The chain has TRBV6-5 and TRBJ1-1, with D uncertain. The V and J ends lost 5 bases and 1 base respectively, with 5 bases between them. The CDR3 has 12 residues. The germline CDR1 and CDR2 sequences are MNHEY and SVGAGI. The CDR3 is CASSHGNTEAFF. The CDR3 DNA reads as TGTGCCAGCAGTCACGGGAACACTGAAGCTTTCTTT.

This clone was observed a few times. V and J are TRBV6-4 and TRBJ2-3, with 9 bases aligning to TRBD2. Germline trimming cut 4 bases from V and 1 base from J; bases unmatched to any gene: 0. The CDR3 is 14 residues long. Germline V CDR1 and CDR2: MRHNA, SNTAGT. CDR3 loop: CASSGTSGTDTQYF. DNA of the CDR3: TGTGCCAGCAGTGGGACTAGCGGCACAGATACGCAGTATTTT.

This chain uses TRBV5-1 with TRBJ2-7; 7 nucleotides line up with TRBD1. Unmatched junction bases numbered 14, after V lost 1 base and J lost 7 bases. Germline lookup yields CDR1 SGHRS and CDR2 YFSETQ. The CDR3 covers 16 residues. The CDR3 DNA reads TGCGCCAGCAGCTTGCGTGTGACAGGGAATTTAGCGGAGCAGTACTTC. It is translated as CASSLRVTGNLAEQYF.